This T cell receptor (beta chain) was found in a study of control samples from healthy donors and cancer patients. In germline, CDR1 is SGDLS, CDR2 YYNGEE. The CDR3 covers 15 residues. V lost 0 bases and J lost 4; bases outside the gene matches: 3. Clones were read by immunoSEQ multiplex PCR, and TCRdb kept only the in-frame ones, dropping some. The table has approximately 100,000 clones, just over 85% seen once. The sample holds a few counts of this clone. The sequence was collected from a young man in good health. Sequenced material: blood. This rearrangement joins TRBV9 to TRBJ2-1; TRBD2 matches 8 bases. The CDR3 DNA follows: TGTGCCAGCAGCGTAGCGGGAGGGGGATACAATGAGCAGTTCTTC. Its protein product is CASSVAGGGYNEQFF. Using reference TRBV9 and TRBJ2-1 for the parts outside the CDR3, the full variable domain is DSGVTQTPKHLITATGQRVTLRCSPRSGDLSVYWYQQSLDQGLQFLIQYYNGEERAKGNILERFSAQQFPDLHSELNLSSLELGDSALYFCASSVAGGGYNEQFFGPGTRLTVL.